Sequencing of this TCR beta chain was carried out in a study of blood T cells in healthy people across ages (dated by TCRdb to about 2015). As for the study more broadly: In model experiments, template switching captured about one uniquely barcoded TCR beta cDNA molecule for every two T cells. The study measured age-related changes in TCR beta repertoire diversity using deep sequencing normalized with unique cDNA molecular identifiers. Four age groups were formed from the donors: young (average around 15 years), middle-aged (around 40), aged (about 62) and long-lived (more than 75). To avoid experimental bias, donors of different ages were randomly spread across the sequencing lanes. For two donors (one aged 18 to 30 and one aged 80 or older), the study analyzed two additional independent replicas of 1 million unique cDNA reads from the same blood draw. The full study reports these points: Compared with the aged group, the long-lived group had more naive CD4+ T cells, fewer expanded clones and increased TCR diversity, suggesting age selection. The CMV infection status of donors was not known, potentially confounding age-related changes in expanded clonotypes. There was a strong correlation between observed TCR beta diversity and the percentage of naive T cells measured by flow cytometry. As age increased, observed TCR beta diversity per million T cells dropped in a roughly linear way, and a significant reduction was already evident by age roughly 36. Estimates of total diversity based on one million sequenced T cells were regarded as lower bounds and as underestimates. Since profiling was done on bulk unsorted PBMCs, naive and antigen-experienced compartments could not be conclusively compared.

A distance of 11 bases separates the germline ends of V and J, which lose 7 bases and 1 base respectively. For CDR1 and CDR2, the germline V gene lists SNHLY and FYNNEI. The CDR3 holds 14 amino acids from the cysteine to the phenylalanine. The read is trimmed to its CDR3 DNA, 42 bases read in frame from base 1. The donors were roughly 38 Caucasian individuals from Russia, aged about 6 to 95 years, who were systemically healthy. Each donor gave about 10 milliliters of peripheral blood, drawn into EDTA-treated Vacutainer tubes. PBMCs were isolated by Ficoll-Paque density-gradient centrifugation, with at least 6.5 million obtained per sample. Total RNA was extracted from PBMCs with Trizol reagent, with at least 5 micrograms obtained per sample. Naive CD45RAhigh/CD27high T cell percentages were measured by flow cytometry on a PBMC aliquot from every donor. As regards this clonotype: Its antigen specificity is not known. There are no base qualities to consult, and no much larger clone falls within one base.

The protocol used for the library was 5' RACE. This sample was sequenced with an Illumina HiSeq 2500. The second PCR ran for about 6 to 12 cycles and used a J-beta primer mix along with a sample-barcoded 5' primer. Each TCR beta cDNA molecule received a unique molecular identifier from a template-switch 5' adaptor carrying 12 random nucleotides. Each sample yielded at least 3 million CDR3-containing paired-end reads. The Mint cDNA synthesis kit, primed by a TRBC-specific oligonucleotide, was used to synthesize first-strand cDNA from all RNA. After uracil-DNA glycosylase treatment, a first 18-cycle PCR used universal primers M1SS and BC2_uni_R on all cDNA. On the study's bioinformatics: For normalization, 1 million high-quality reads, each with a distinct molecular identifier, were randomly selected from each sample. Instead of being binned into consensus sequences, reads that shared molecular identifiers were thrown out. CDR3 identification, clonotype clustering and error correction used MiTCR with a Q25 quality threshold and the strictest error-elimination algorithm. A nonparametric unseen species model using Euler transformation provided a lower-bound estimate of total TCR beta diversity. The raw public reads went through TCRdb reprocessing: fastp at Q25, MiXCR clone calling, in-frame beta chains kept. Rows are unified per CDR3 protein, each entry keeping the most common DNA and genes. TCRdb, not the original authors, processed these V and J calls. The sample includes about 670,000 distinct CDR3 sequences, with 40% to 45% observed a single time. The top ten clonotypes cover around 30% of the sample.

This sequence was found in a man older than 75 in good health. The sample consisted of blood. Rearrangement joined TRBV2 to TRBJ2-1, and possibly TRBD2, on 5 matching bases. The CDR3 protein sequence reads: CASTPTGSYNEQFF. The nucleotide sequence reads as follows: TGTGCCAGCACTCCCACGGGGTCCTACAATGAGCAGTTCTTC.